The 28 T cell receptor beta chains reported below all come from one sample, sequenced in a study of OX40 agonist ivuxolimab in advanced cancers. The table came from immunoSEQ multiplex PCR; TCRdb's copy has only in-frame clones and leaves some out. The data hold fewer than 95,000 clones, with 70% to 85% observed a single time. The source material was CD4+ or CD8+ T cells sorted from blood, sampled in a trial of the OX40 agonist ivuxolimab. Receptors originate from an adult with an advanced solid tumor such as melanoma, head and neck, liver or kidney cancer.

The rearrangement joins TRBV7-6 to TRBJ2-1; 11 positions match TRBD2. V was clipped by 1 base and J by 5 bases; unmatched bases: 7. The CDR3 covers 17 residues. Germline V gives CDR1 SGHVS, CDR2 FNYEAQ. Written as DNA, the CDR3 is TGTGCCAGCAGCTTAGGGTCCGGGACTAGCGGAAACAATGAGCAGTTCTTC. Its protein is CASSLGSGTSGNNEQFF.

The genes are TRBV4-2 and TRBJ2-3; D is perhaps TRBD2 (6 bases). Germline V gives CDR1 LGHNA, CDR2 YNFKEQ. V dropped 1 base and J dropped 0 bases, with 11 bases sitting between them. The CDR3 extends over 16 amino acids. This CDR3 reads CASSQVGGTSTDTQYF. CDR3 bases: TGTGCCAGCAGCCAAGTGGGGGGAACTAGCACAGATACGCAGTATTTT.

In this sample, this clone turned up a few times. This sequence joins TRBV4-1 and TRBJ1-1; 7 nucleotides align to TRBD1. This CDR3 contains 13 residues. With V trimmed by 0 bases and J by 10 bases, 5 bases remained unmatched. Germline CDR1 and CDR2: MGHRA and YSYEKL. CDR3 residues: CASSQDETGRAFF. The CDR3 bases are TGCGCCAGCAGCCAAGATGAGACAGGGAGAGCTTTCTTT.

V is TRBV27 and J is TRBJ1-2, with D tentatively TRBD1 (6 bases). V was clipped by 6 bases and J by 8 bases, with 19 bases between them. Germline lookup yields CDR1 MNHEY and CDR2 SMNVEV (reference sequence). This CDR3 comprises 14 residues. DNA for the CDR3: TGTGCCAGCAGGGCTACAGGGTTAATTGGGGGCTACACCTTC. This sequence encodes CASRATGLIGGYTF.

The genes are TRBV5-6 and TRBJ2-3, with D tentatively TRBD2 (5 bases). This CDR3 has 15 residues. V lost 0 bases and J 2 bases, leaving 10 bases between the germline ends. CDR1 and CDR2 (germline): SGHDT, YYEEEE. The CDR3 reads CASSLAGGFTDTQYF. In DNA form, the CDR3 reads TGTGCCAGCAGCTTGGCTGGAGGCTTCACAGATACGCAGTATTTT.

This clone was seen only once. This chain joins TRBV6-6 and TRBJ2-1; D might be TRBD2 (7 bases). V gave up 2 bases and J gave up 5 bases, with 13 bases separating them. The CDR3 contains 15 residues. Germline values: CDR1 MNHNY, CDR2 SVGAGI (reference sequence). CDR3 sequence (DNA): TGTGCCAGCAGTTACCTAGGGGGGGGAAACAATGAGCAGTTCTTC. This sequence encodes CASSYLGGGNNEQFF.

The rearrangement joins TRBV5-4 to TRBJ2-3; the match to TRBD2 covers 11 bases. V dropped 3 bases and J dropped 9; count of bases not matched to a gene: 12. CDR1 is SGHNT, CDR2 YYREEE, per germline (reference sequence). This CDR3 is 16 amino acids long. CDR3 DNA: TGTGCCAGCAGCTCGAGACTAGCGGGAATTGATGAAACGCAGTATTTT. Protein sequence: CASSSRLAGIDETQYF.

The chain joins TRBV19 to TRBJ1-2; D is unresolved. There are 16 residues in the CDR3. The V and J ends lost 8 bases and 3 bases respectively, with 22 bases between them. Germline V gene sequence: CDR1 LNHDA, CDR2 SQIVND (reference sequence). CDR3 DNA sequence: TGTGCCAGTGGGGAAGGCACCCCACAACGCGACTATGGCTACACCTTC. The encoded protein is CASGEGTPQRDYGYTF.

Of note for this clone: Mismatch with germline at one junction end may stem from a read error. The chain links TRBV29-1 to TRBJ2-7; D tentatively fits TRBD1 or TRBD2 (5 bases each). The CDR3 contains 11 residues. Germline V lookup: CDR1 SQVTM, CDR2 ANQGSEA. The DNA for the CDR3 is TGCAGCGCCTACTCGGGGCTCGAGATCATGTTC. Its protein is CSAYSGLEIMF.

Comments on this clone: One junction end does not reproduce the germline sequence, and a read error may be involved. J is TRBJ1-1 and V is TRBV28, with D possibly TRBD1 on 6 matching bases. The CDR3 totals 16 residues. The germline CDR1 and CDR2 sequences are MDHEN and SYDVKM. CDR3 bases: TGTGCCAGCGGGCCGGCAGGGGCGACTTCTAAGCCTTCCGTTGGGTTC. It specifies CASGPAGATSKPSVGF.

The V gene is TRBV5-1, the J gene TRBJ1-1, with D perhaps matching TRBD1 (5 bases). Germline CDR1 is SGHRS and CDR2 is YFSETQ. The CDR3 covers 12 residues. Trimming shortened V by 4 bases and J by 6 bases, and 10 bases separated the two germline ends. Written as DNA, the CDR3 is TGCGCCAGCAGCGTCAGAGGGGCTGAAGCTTTCTTT. This translates into CASSVRGAEAFF.

This clone has only a few counts. J is TRBJ2-7 and V is TRBV7-3; weak D call: TRBD2 (6 bases). Trimming removed 0 bases at V and 2 bases at J, with 11 bases between. Germline CDR1 and CDR2: SGHTA and FQGTGA. The CDR3 spans 15 residues. CDR3 bases: TGTGCCAGCAGCTTAACGGGAGGTGGGGCCTACGAGCAGTACTTC. Amino acids: CASSLTGGGAYEQYF.

This chain joins TRBV7-9 and TRBJ2-5, with unresolved D. The CDR3 has 13 residues. Trimming stripped 1 base from V and 4 bases from J, with 7 bases between. Germline V lookup: CDR1 SEHNR, CDR2 FQNEAQ (reference sequence). The CDR3 loop reads CASSLVGRETQYF. CDR3 in DNA: TGTGCCAGCAGCTTAGTGGGAAGAGAGACCCAGTACTTC.

This clone has only one observation. The chain has TRBV7-2 and TRBJ2-3; TRBD1 aligns across 8 bases. The V gene's germline CDR1 is SGHTA and CDR2 FQGNSA. Germline trimming cut 3 bases from V and 0 bases from J; bases unmatched to any gene: 14. The CDR3 is 19 amino acids. The CDR3 DNA follows: TGTGCCAGCAGCTTTCGAAACAGGGGGTCGCAGTATAGCACAGATACGCAGTATTTT. Translating it yields CASSFRNRGSQYSTDTQYF. Full variable domain (missing parts from reference TRBV7-2 and TRBJ2-3): GAGVSQSPSNKVTEKGKDVELRCDPISGHTALYWYRQSLGQGLEFLIYFQGNSAPDKSGLPSDRFSAERTGGSVSTLTIQRTQQEDSAVYLCASSFRNRGSQYSTDTQYFGPGTRLTVL.

The chain uses TRBV19 and TRBJ2-3; 8 bases are a match to TRBD1. The germline CDR1 and CDR2 sequences are LNHDA and SQIVND (reference sequence). Losses at the gene ends were 10 bases for V and 2 bases for J; bases not matched to a gene: 11. This CDR3 comprises 15 residues. CDR3 region: CATALQGAITDTQYF. The CDR3 DNA is TGTGCCACCGCCCTGCAGGGGGCGATCACAGATACGCAGTATTTT.

The chain has TRBV29-1 and TRBJ1-1, with D possibly being TRBD1 (5 bases). Germline CDR1 and CDR2: SQVTM and ANQGSEA. V lost 2 bases, J lost 4 bases, and 11 bases lay in between. CDR3 length equals 13 residues. CDR3 DNA: TGCAGCGTTGAAAGGTCGGGGGGCACTGAAGCTTTCTTT. It is translated as CSVERSGGTEAFF. Based on the CDR3 plus reference TRBV29-1 and TRBJ1-1, the full variable domain is SAVISQKPSRDICQRGTSLTIQCQVDSQVTMMFWYRQQPGQSLTLIATANQGSEATYESGFVIDKFPISRPNLTFSTLTVSNMSPEDSSIYLCSVERSGGTEAFFGQGTRLTVV.

The rearrangement links TRBV28 to TRBJ1-3; no definite D call. Germline CDR1 is MDHEN and CDR2 is SYDVKM. The CDR3 totals 16 residues. The V and J ends lost 6 bases and 0 bases respectively, with 15 bases between them. DNA for the CDR3: TGTGCCAGCAGCCGGCGGGCTGCCTTCTCTGGAAACACCATATATTTT. This codes for CASSRRAAFSGNTIYF.

This rearrangement joins TRBV19 to TRBJ2-3; possible D gene TRBD2, 6 bases. From germline, CDR1 is LNHDA and CDR2 SQIVND (reference sequence). CDR3 length equals 16 residues. Trimming removed 2 bases from V and 2 bases from J, with 14 bases in between. CDR3 protein: CASSITSRELTDTQYF. The CDR3 DNA is TGTGCCAGTAGTATAACCTCTCGGGAGCTCACAGATACGCAGTATTTT.

The chain is built from TRBV7-9 and TRBJ2-5; 10 nucleotides match TRBD2. Per germline, CDR1 SEHNR and CDR2 FQNEAQ (reference sequence). This CDR3 comprises 16 residues. The junction had 15 bases not matched to a gene; V was cut back by 5 bases and J by 9 bases. The CDR3 sequence is CASSPLAGGLGGSQYF. The CDR3 nucleotides read TGTGCCAGCAGCCCCTTAGCGGGGGGCCTCGGAGGGTCCCAGTACTTC.

Here the CDR3 DNA reads TGTGCCAGCTCACCAACCCGACAGACCTACGAGCAGTACGTC. This translates into CASSPTRQTYEQYV. The chain uses TRBV18 and TRBJ2-7, with D possibly TRBD1 on 5 matching bases. There are 14 residues in the CDR3. V was pared by 2 bases and J by 2 bases, with 10 bases between. CDR1 KGHSH and CDR2 LQKENI come from the germline V gene.

Only a few counts were recorded for this clone. The rearrangement joins TRBV28 to TRBJ1-3; D is perhaps TRBD1 (5 bases). The germline CDR1 and CDR2 sequences are MDHEN and SYDVKM. Trimming removed 3 bases at V and 1 base at J, with 13 bases between. The CDR3 totals 16 residues. The CDR3 DNA sequence: TGTGCCAGCAGTTTTTTTTCCCGACAGTCTGGAAACACCATATATTTT. Protein product: CASSFFSRQSGNTIYF.

This chain links TRBV7-2 with TRBJ1-6, with TRBD1 matching 7 bases. Germline loops: CDR1 SGHTA, CDR2 FQGNSA. Trimming at V came to 6 bases and at J to 6 bases, leaving 8 bases not matched to a gene. The CDR3 runs to 15 residues. The CDR3, as DNA: TGTGCCAGCAGTCCCGGGACAGCGCTTAATTCACCCCTCCACTTT. This gives the protein CASSPGTALNSPLHF.

The rearrangement joins TRBV5-1 to TRBJ1-1; TRBD1 is a possible D gene (5 bases). Germline V gene sequence: CDR1 SGHRS, CDR2 YFSETQ. CDR3 length: 11 residues. Trimming removed 5 bases from V and 7 bases from J, with 9 bases in between. The CDR3, as DNA: TGCGCCAGCAGGGGACTGAATGAAGCTTTCTTT. Translating gives CASRGLNEAFF.

The rearrangement uses TRBV7-2 and TRBJ2-5; D is unclear. This CDR3 comprises 13 residues. The germline V and J ends were trimmed by 1 base and 8 bases, with 11 bases remaining between them. Germline CDR1 reads SGHTA; CDR2 reads FQGNSA. CDR3 sequence: CASSLESKRTQYF. The CDR3, as DNA: TGTGCCAGCAGCTTAGAAAGTAAGAGAACCCAGTACTTC.

The rearrangement joins TRBV6-5 to TRBJ1-2, with D maybe TRBD1 (5 bases). Looked up from germline, CDR1 is MNHEY and CDR2 is SVGAGI. This CDR3 is built from 13 residues. Trimming left V 5 bases short and J 5 bases short, with 12 bases between. CDR3: CASSQQWGYGYTF. Here the CDR3 DNA reads TGTGCCAGCAGTCAACAGTGGGGGTATGGCTACACCTTC.

The J gene is TRBJ2-3, the V gene TRBV1; the DNA was not used to check the table's D call, TRBD2. TRBV1 is a known pseudogene. The length of the CDR3 is 18 residues. The CDR3 DNA follows: TGCACCAGCAGCCTCGGGACTAGCGGGTACACTAGCACAGATACGCAGTATTTT. Its protein is CTSSLGTSGYTSTDTQYF.

The chain links TRBV5-6 to TRBJ1-1; no firm D call. The V gene's germline CDR1 is SGHDT and CDR2 YYEEEE. V lost 6 bases and J lost 1, with 13 bases in between. The CDR3 sequence is 14 residues long. The CDR3 DNA follows: TGTGCCAGCATCCTAAAGGGCACGAACACTGAAGCTTTCTTT. As protein: CASILKGTNTEAFF.

This clone appeared a single time. The genes are TRBV28 and TRBJ2-6, with D perhaps TRBD1 (6 bases). V was cut by 10 bases and J by 2 bases, with 21 bases left in between. CDR3 length: 17 residues. Germline values: CDR1 MDHEN, CDR2 SYDVKM. The CDR3: CAISKMGHVTGANVLTF. The CDR3 nucleotides read TGTGCCATCTCAAAAATGGGACACGTTACTGGGGCCAACGTCCTGACTTTC.